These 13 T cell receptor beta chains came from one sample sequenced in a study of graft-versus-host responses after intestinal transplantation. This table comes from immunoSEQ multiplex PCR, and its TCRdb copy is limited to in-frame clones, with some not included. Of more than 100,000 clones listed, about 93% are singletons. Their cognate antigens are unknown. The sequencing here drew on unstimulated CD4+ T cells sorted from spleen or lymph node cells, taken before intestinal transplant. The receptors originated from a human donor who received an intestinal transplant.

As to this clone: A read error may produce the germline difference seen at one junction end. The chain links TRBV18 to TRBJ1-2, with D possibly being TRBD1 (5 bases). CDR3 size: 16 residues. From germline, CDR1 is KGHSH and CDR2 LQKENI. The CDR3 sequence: CASSPKQGHTLSDEHF. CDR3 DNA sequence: TGTGCCAGCTCACCAAAGCAGGGCCACACTCTGTCGGACGAACACTTC.

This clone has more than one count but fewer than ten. CDR3 loop: CASSIHSAGQPQHF. As DNA, the CDR3 is TGTGCCAGTAGTATTCATTCAGCTGGGCAGCCCCAGCATTTT. The chain is built from TRBV19 and TRBJ1-5; D is undetermined. The CDR3 contains 14 residues. The V gene lost 3 bases and the J gene lost 7 bases, with 13 bases spanning the gap. The V gene's germline CDR1 is LNHDA and CDR2 SQIVND (reference sequence). Based on the CDR3 plus reference TRBV19 and TRBJ1-5, the full variable domain is DGGITQSPKYLFRKEGQNVTLSCEQNLNHDAMYWYRQDPGQGLRLIYYSQIVNDFQKGDIAEGYSVSREKKESFPLTVTSAQKNPTAFYLCASSIHSAGQPQHFGDGTRLSIL.

The CDR3 is CASSYSASGRDTQYF. CDR3 nucleotide sequence: TGTGCCAGCAGTTACTCGGCTAGCGGGAGAGATACGCAGTATTTT. This chain connects TRBV6-5 to TRBJ2-3; 10 bases are a match to TRBD2. The CDR3 has 15 amino acids. Germline CDR1 and CDR2: MNHEY and SVGAGI. The V and J ends lost 0 bases and 5 bases, in that order; junction bases with no gene match: 2.

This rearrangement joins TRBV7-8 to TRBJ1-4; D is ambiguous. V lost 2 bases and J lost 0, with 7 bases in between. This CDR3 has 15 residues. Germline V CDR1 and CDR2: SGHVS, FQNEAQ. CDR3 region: CASSLLQATNEKLFF. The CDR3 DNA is TGTGCCAGCAGCTTACTCCAGGCAACTAATGAAAAACTGTTTTTT.

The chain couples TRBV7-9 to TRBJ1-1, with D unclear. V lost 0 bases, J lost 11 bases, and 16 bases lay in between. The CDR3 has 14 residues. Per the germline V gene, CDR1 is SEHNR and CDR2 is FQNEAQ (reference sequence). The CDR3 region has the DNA TGTGCCAGCAGCTTAGCGCTTAGGGCAGGTGGGGCTTTCTTT. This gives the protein CASSLALRAGGAFF.

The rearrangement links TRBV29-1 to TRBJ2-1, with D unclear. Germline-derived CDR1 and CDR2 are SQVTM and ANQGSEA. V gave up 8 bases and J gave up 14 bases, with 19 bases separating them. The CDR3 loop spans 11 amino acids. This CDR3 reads CSMGIGARKFF. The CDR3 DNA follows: TGCAGCATGGGGATCGGCGCTAGGAAGTTCTTC.

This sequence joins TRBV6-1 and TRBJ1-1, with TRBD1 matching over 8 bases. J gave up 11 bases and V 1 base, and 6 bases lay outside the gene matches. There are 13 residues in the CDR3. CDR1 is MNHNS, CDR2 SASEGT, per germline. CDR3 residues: CASSEVDRGRAFF. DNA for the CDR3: TGTGCCAGCAGTGAAGTAGACAGGGGCCGGGCTTTCTTT.

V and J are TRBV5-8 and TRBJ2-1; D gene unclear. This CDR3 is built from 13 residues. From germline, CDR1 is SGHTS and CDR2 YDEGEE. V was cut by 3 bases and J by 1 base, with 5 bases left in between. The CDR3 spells CASSSNSYNEQFF. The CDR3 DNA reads TGTGCCAGCAGCTCGAATTCCTACAATGAGCAGTTCTTC. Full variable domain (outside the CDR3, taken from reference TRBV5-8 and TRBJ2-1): EAGVTQSPTHLIKTRGQQATLRCSPISGHTSVYWYQQALGLGLQFLLWYDEGEERNRGNFPPRFSGRQFPNYSSELNVNALELEDSALYLCASSSNSYNEQFFGPGTRLTVL.

CDR3 in DNA: TGTGCCAGCAGTTCCCTGGGGGCGTCCTACAATGAGCAGTTCTTC. It codes for CASSSLGASYNEQFF. V is TRBV27 and J is TRBJ2-1, with D perhaps TRBD1 (6 bases). The germline V gene has CDR1 MNHEY and CDR2 SMNVEV (reference sequence). Trimming removed 4 bases from V and 1 base from J, with 11 bases in between. The CDR3 extends over 15 amino acids.

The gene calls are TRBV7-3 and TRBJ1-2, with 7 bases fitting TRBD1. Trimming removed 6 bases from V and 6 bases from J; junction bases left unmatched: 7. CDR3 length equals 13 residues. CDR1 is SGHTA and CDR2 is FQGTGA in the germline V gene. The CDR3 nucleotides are TGTGCCAGCAGTTCGACAGGGAGCGATGGCTACACCTTC. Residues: CASSSTGSDGYTF.

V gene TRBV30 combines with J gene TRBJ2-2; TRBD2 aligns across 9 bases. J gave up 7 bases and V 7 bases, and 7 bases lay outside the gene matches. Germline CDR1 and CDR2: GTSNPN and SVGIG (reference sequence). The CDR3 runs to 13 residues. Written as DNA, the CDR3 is TGTGCCTTTCATAGGCGGGAGGGCGGGGAGCTGTTTTTT. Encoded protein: CAFHRREGGELFF.

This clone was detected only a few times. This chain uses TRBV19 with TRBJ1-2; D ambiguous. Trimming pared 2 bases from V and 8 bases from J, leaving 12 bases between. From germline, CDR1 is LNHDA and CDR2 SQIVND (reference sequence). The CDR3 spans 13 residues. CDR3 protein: CASSIQVTGGYTF. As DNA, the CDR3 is TGTGCCAGTAGTATACAGGTGACCGGAGGCTACACCTTC. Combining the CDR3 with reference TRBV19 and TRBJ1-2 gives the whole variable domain DGGITQSPKYLFRKEGQNVTLSCEQNLNHDAMYWYRQDPGQGLRLIYYSQIVNDFQKGDIAEGYSVSREKKESFPLTVTSAQKNPTAFYLCASSIQVTGGYTFGSGTRLTVV.

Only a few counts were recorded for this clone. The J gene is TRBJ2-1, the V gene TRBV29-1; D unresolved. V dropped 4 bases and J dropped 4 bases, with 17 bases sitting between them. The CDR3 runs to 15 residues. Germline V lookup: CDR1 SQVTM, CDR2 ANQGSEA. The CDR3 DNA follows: TGCAGCGTTGCTGTGCCTTTAGCTGCTTACAATGAGCAGTTCTTC. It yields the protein CSVAVPLAAYNEQFF.